These 12 T cell receptor beta chains were sequenced from one sample in a study of naive and memory T cell subsets. An equimolar mix of two oligonucleotides served as the beta constant-region primer for TRBC1 and TRBC2. Nested alpha and beta constant-region primers with the SP2 primer drove four PCR rounds on ligated cDNA. A single record per CDR3 protein comes from TCRdb applying MiXCR to the UMI-ligation and nested PCR reads. In the table there are some 16,000 distinct CDR3 sequences, around 9% of which are singletons. The sample comprised central memory CD8+ T cells from blood. The receptors come from a human donor in good health.

The rearrangement uses TRBV12-3 or TRBV12-4 and TRBJ1-2; D might be TRBD1 (6 bases). V was cut by 2 bases and J by 1 base, with 26 bases left in between. This CDR3 contains 20 residues. The CDR3 spells CASSLRAGLFWQDSNYGYTF. CDR3 nucleotide sequence: TGTGCCAGCAGTTTAAGGGCGGGGCTTTTCTGGCAGGACAGTAACTATGGCTACACCTTC.

V gene TRBV6-2 or TRBV6-3 combines with J gene TRBJ2-7; TRBD1 is a possible D gene (6 bases). Trimming pared 5 bases from V and 2 bases from J, leaving 16 bases between. CDR3 length equals 15 residues. Per germline, CDR1 MNHEY and CDR2 SVGEGT. The CDR3 bases are TGTGCCAGCAGTGCCCACAGGGATGGTCCCTACGAGCAGTACTTC. Protein sequence: CASSAHRDGPYEQYF.

The table lists this clonotype with many counts. The V and J genes are TRBV20-1 and TRBJ2-1, with D perhaps matching TRBD1 or TRBD2 (5 bases each). Germline CDR1 and CDR2: DFQATT and SNEGSKA (reference sequence). This CDR3 comprises 14 residues. V lost 4 bases, J lost 5 bases, and 15 bases lay in between. CDR3 DNA sequence: TGCAGTGCTATGATGGGGGTCGGAAACAATGAGCAGTTCTTC. Translating it yields CSAMMGVGNNEQFF.

V usage is TRBV5-6 and J usage is TRBJ2-7; TRBD1 is a possible D gene (6 bases). The CDR3 has 14 amino acids. Trimming removed 5 bases from V and 4 bases from J, with 16 bases in between. Germline CDR1 reads SGHDT; CDR2 reads YYEEEE. The CDR3 DNA follows: TGTGCCAGCAGGTCGACAGGACCTACATACGAGCAGTACTTC. Translation gives CASRSTGPTYEQYF. The whole variable domain, filled in from reference TRBV5-6 and TRBJ2-7, reads DAGVTQSPTHLIKTRGQQVTLRCSPKSGHDTVSWYQQALGQGPQFIFQYYEEEERQRGNFPDRFSGHQFPNYSSELNVNALLLGDSALYLCASRSTGPTYEQYFGPGTRLTVT.

This clonotype has a count of ten or more. The CDR3 is CASSLVGGTGGYEQYF. The CDR3 nucleotides read TGTGCCAGCAGCTTAGTCGGTGGGACAGGGGGCTACGAGCAGTACTTC. The chain combines TRBV7-2 with TRBJ2-7; TRBD1 agrees at 11 bases. V was clipped by 1 base and J by 3 bases; unmatched bases: 5. CDR1 SGHTA and CDR2 FQGNSA come from the germline V gene. CDR3 size: 16 residues.

This clonotype was detected only a few times. This sequence joins TRBV27 and TRBJ2-7; D might be TRBD1 or TRBD2, each matching 5 bases. This CDR3 comprises 16 residues. Germline CDR1 reads MNHEY; CDR2 reads SMNVEV (reference sequence). V was pared by 3 bases and J by 1 base, with 16 bases between. The CDR3 DNA follows: TGTGCCAGCAGTTTGGGCCCACCGGGACGGTCCTACGAGCAGTACTTC. It specifies CASSLGPPGRSYEQYF.

This clonotype was seen at least ten times. The gene calls are TRBV3-1 and TRBJ2-3; no clear D. CDR3 length: 14 amino acids. CDR1 is LGHDT, CDR2 YNNKEL, per germline (reference sequence). The V gene lost 4 bases and the J gene lost 1 base, with 9 bases spanning the gap. This CDR3 is CASSLDAGTDTQYF. The CDR3 DNA is TGTGCCAGCAGCCTGGACGCCGGCACAGATACGCAGTATTTT.

Points on this clonotype: A single base separates this from a much larger clone, so it may be a read error. This rearrangement joins TRBV28 to TRBJ1-1; D is unclear. This CDR3 is 14 amino acids long. The V end lost 8 bases, the J end lost 1 base, and 14 bases lay between the germline ends. Germline lookup yields CDR1 MDHEN and CDR2 SYDVKM. Written as DNA, the CDR3 is TGTGCCAGCGGCCTGGTTCCGACGAACACTGAAGCTTTCTTT. Protein: CASGLVPTNTEAFF.

The chain is built from TRBV11-1 and TRBJ2-1; no definite D call. The ends were cut back, 4 bases at V and 1 base at J, with 14 bases in the middle. The CDR3 has 16 amino acids. Germline lookup yields CDR1 SGHAT and CDR2 FQDESV (reference sequence). The CDR3 is CASSSVASMSYNEQFF. DNA of the CDR3: TGTGCCAGCAGCTCGGTCGCATCGATGTCCTACAATGAGCAGTTCTTC.

This chain connects TRBV6-2 or TRBV6-3 to TRBJ1-5, with unresolved D. Germline V gives CDR1 MNHEY, CDR2 SVGEGT. This CDR3 spans 17 amino acids. V lost 0 bases, J lost 4 bases, and 16 bases lay in between. CDR3 in amino acids: CASSYSWLRGNNQPQHF. The CDR3 DNA follows: TGTGCCAGCAGTTACTCGTGGTTAAGAGGGAATAATCAGCCCCAGCATTTT.

This chain joins TRBV7-2 and TRBJ2-2, with D possibly matching TRBD1 (7 bases). This CDR3 is built from 15 residues. The germline V gene encodes CDR1 SGHTA and CDR2 FQGNSA. V lost 8 bases, J lost 6 bases, and 19 bases lay in between. CDR3 protein: CASYQGGGAAGELFF. The DNA of the CDR3 is TGTGCCAGCTACCAAGGGGGCGGGGCGGCCGGGGAGCTGTTTTTT. The full variable domain, in which reference TRBV7-2 and TRBJ2-2 provide the parts outside the CDR3, is GAGVSQSPSNKVTEKGKDVELRCDPISGHTALYWYRQSLGQGLEFLIYFQGNSAPDKSGLPSDRFSAERTGGSVSTLTIQRTQQEDSAVYLCASYQGGGAAGELFFGEGSRLTVL.

Many counts were recorded for this clonotype. The rearrangement links TRBV7-9 to TRBJ1-1; unclear D gene. The germline CDR1 and CDR2 sequences are SEHNR and FQNEAQ (reference sequence). Trimming cost V 0 bases and J 5 bases, with 10 bases left between them. The CDR3 has 14 residues. The CDR3 sequence: CASSLAGFATEAFF. CDR3 nucleotide sequence: TGTGCCAGCAGCTTAGCAGGGTTTGCGACTGAAGCTTTCTTT.